These 21 T cell receptor beta chains were sequenced from one sample in a study of OX40 agonist ivuxolimab in advanced cancers. Repertoires were generated with immunoSEQ multiplex PCR, while TCRdb's copy carries only in-frame clones and drops some. The sample consists of some 40,000 clones, roughly 80% of them appearing once. The starting material was CD4+ or CD8+ T cells sorted from blood, obtained in a trial of the OX40 agonist ivuxolimab. These receptors came from an adult with an advanced solid tumor such as melanoma, head and neck, liver or kidney cancer.

This clone was observed a handful of times. The chain has TRBV4-3 and TRBJ2-7; D remains unclear. This CDR3 contains 16 residues. Trimming removed 0 bases from V and 0 bases from J, with 12 bases in between. Germline V gene lookup returns CDR1 LGHNA and CDR2 YSLEER. In DNA, the CDR3 is TGCGCCAGCAGCCAAGATCGAGACGTTAGCTCCTACGAGCAGTACTTC. Amino acid sequence: CASSQDRDVSSYEQYF.

This chain links TRBV4-3 with TRBJ1-1; tentatively, D is TRBD1 (6 bases). Germline CDR1 LGHNA, CDR2 YSLEER. The ends were cut back, 0 bases at V and 3 bases at J, with 17 bases in the middle. CDR3 size: 17 residues. The CDR3 reads CASSQDFLRGGDTEAFF. As DNA, the CDR3 is TGCGCCAGCAGCCAAGATTTCCTTCGGGGGGGCGACACTGAAGCTTTCTTT.

Only a few counts were recorded for this clone. CDR3 nucleotide sequence: TGTGCCAGCAGCGTAAGCGGGGGGAGCTCCTACGAGCAGTACTTC. Translated: CASSVSGGSSYEQYF. V and J are TRBV9 and TRBJ2-7; 9 nucleotides agree with TRBD2. Looked up from germline, CDR1 is SGDLS and CDR2 is YYNGEE. The ends lost 1 base at V and 0 bases at J; junction bases unmatched: 2. The CDR3 covers 15 residues.

This clone was seen once. The rearrangement uses TRBV6-5 and TRBJ2-5; D ambiguous. The CDR3 sequence is 15 residues long. With 2 bases removed from V and 2 bases from J, the gap between germline ends came to 12 bases. The V gene's germline CDR1 is MNHEY and CDR2 SVGAGI. The CDR3 nucleotides are TGTGCCAGCAGTTACCAACAGTTCGAGCAAGAGACCCAGTACTTC. Translated, it gives CASSYQQFEQETQYF.

CDR3 DNA: TGTGCCAGTAGAGCGGGAGGCCGCAGAGATACGCAGTATTTT. This gives the protein CASRAGGRRDTQYF. The V and J genes are TRBV19 and TRBJ2-3; TRBD2 agrees at 9 bases. The junction had 6 bases not matched to a gene; V was cut back by 6 bases and J by 5 bases. The CDR3 runs to 14 residues. CDR1 is LNHDA and CDR2 is SQIVND in the germline V gene (reference sequence).

The chain uses TRBV6-5 and TRBJ1-1; 7 bases agree with TRBD1. J gave up 6 bases and V 0 bases, and 10 bases lay outside the gene matches. Germline CDR1 reads MNHEY; CDR2 reads SVGAGI. This CDR3 is 16 amino acids long. Written as DNA, the CDR3 is TGTGCCAGCAGTTACTCCGGGACAGCGTTCTTCGCTGAAGCTTTCTTT. Encoded protein: CASSYSGTAFFAEAFF.

The chain carries TRBV11-2 and TRBJ1-3, with unresolved D. V was trimmed by 5 bases and J by 0 bases, leaving 14 bases between them. The CDR3 extends over 16 amino acids. In germline, CDR1 is SGHAT, CDR2 FQNNGV. The CDR3 spells CASSGGLVSSGNTIYF. DNA for the CDR3: TGTGCCAGCAGCGGAGGACTCGTGAGCTCTGGAAACACCATATATTTT.

This chain links TRBV5-1 with TRBJ2-1; 11 bases agree with TRBD1. This CDR3 comprises 14 residues. Germline V CDR1 and CDR2: SGHRS, YFSETQ. After removal of 3 bases from V and 5 bases from J, the junction contained 1 base not matched to a gene. The CDR3 nucleotides are TGCGCCAGCAGCTGGGGACAGGGGGACAATGAGCAGTTCTTC. Amino acid sequence: CASSWGQGDNEQFF.

This rearrangement joins TRBV18 to TRBJ1-4, with D uncertain. This CDR3 contains 13 residues. V shed 6 bases and J shed 7 bases, with 12 bases lying between them. Germline CDR1 and CDR2: KGHSH and LQKENI. The CDR3 bases are TGTGCCAGCTCGCCGCCGTCCAGTGAAAAACTGTTTTTT. It specifies CASSPPSSEKLFF.

The chain recombines TRBV4-3 with TRBJ1-6, with D maybe TRBD1 (5 bases). V lost 1 base to trimming and J lost 5 bases, with 9 bases between them. From germline, CDR1 is LGHNA and CDR2 YSLEER. There are 15 residues in the CDR3. CDR3 bases: TGCGCCAGCAGCCAAGCTCGGGGGGATAATTCACCCCTCCACTTT. This encodes CASSQARGDNSPLHF.

To note about this clone: At the DNA level, this CDR3 is encoded by other sequences in the same sample as well. V gene TRBV7-2 combines with J gene TRBJ2-3, with D uncertain. CDR1 is SGHTA and CDR2 is FQGNSA in the germline V gene. Trimming took off 1 base at V and 6 bases at J, with 8 bases between the two ends. The CDR3 has 13 residues. This chain's CDR3 is CASSLVAADTQYF. The CDR3 DNA reads TGTGCCAGCAGCTTAGTAGCTGCCGATACGCAGTATTTT. The full variable domain, in which reference TRBV7-2 and TRBJ2-3 provide the parts outside the CDR3, is GAGVSQSPSNKVTEKGKDVELRCDPISGHTALYWYRQSLGQGLEFLIYFQGNSAPDKSGLPSDRFSAERTGGSVSTLTIQRTQQEDSAVYLCASSLVAADTQYFGPGTRLTVL.

The genes are TRBV6-1 and TRBJ2-3; D possibly matches TRBD1 or TRBD2 (5 bases each). The CDR3 sequence is 14 residues long. Germline lookup yields CDR1 MNHNS and CDR2 SASEGT. V shed 7 bases and J shed 2 bases, with 13 bases lying between them. In DNA, the CDR3 is TGTGCCAGCATTAAACGGGGCTTCACAGATACGCAGTATTTT. Residues: CASIKRGFTDTQYF.

This sequence joins TRBV4-1 and TRBJ1-5; 7 nucleotides align to TRBD1. The germline CDR1 and CDR2 sequences are MGHRA and YSYEKL. Germline trimming cut 4 bases from V and 4 bases from J; bases unmatched to any gene: 7. CDR3 length: 15 residues. This CDR3 reads CASSLTGEANQPQHF. CDR3 bases: TGCGCCAGCAGCCTCACAGGGGAGGCTAATCAGCCCCAGCATTTT.

The V call is TRBV4-1, the J call TRBJ1-1; 7 bases are a match to TRBD1. CDR3 size: 15 residues. Germline values: CDR1 MGHRA, CDR2 YSYEKL. V lost 3 bases, J lost 5 bases, and 9 bases stayed unmatched. The CDR3 bases are TGCGCCAGCAGCCACCTACAGGGGCGGCTGACTGAAGCTTTCTTT. Its protein is CASSHLQGRLTEAFF.

This clone was seen only a few times. V is TRBV19 and J is TRBJ1-4, with TRBD1 matching over 9 bases. Trimming took 3 bases from V and 0 from J; bases not matched to a gene: 14. Germline assignment: CDR1 LNHDA and CDR2 SQIVND (reference sequence). The CDR3 sequence is 20 residues long. In nucleotides, the CDR3 is TGTGCCAGTAGTATCTCGCCGGGACAGGGTAGAGGGGCAACTAATGAAAAACTGTTTTTT. Its translation is CASSISPGQGRGATNEKLFF. The entire variable domain, with the rest obtained from reference TRBV19 and TRBJ1-4, is as follows: DGGITQSPKYLFRKEGQNVTLSCEQNLNHDAMYWYRQDPGQGLRLIYYSQIVNDFQKGDIAEGYSVSREKKESFPLTVTSAQKNPTAFYLCASSISPGQGRGATNEKLFFGSGTQLSVL.

The rearrangement uses TRBV20-1 and TRBJ1-1, with no clear D. V dropped 0 bases and J dropped 6 bases, with 5 bases sitting between them. Germline assignment: CDR1 DFQATT and CDR2 SNEGSKA (reference sequence). This CDR3 contains 11 residues. In DNA, the CDR3 is TGCAGTGCTAGAGATGACGCTGAAGCTTTCTTT. Residues: CSARDDAEAFF.

This chain links TRBV14 with TRBJ2-7, with a weak D call TRBD2 (7 bases). Trimming removed 4 bases at V and 3 bases at J, with 19 bases between. Germline CDR1 SGHDN, CDR2 FVKESK. The CDR3 covers 16 residues. CDR3 protein: CASSPPLAGAFYEQYF. CDR3 bases: TGTGCCAGCAGCCCACCCCTCGCGGGGGCTTTCTACGAGCAGTACTTC.

The CDR3 coding sequence is TGTGCCAGCAGTGAGAATAGCAGTAACTATGGCTACACCTTC. Residues: CASSENSSNYGYTF. This chain uses TRBV2 with TRBJ1-2; D gene unclear. V gave up 3 bases and J gave up 1 base, with 9 bases separating them. Germline V gene sequence: CDR1 SNHLY, CDR2 FYNNEI. The CDR3 has 14 residues.

The chain recombines TRBV4-1 with TRBJ1-1; D perhaps matches TRBD1 (6 bases). The CDR3 has 16 amino acids. Trimming pared 4 bases from V and 8 bases from J, leaving 23 bases between. CDR1 is MGHRA, CDR2 YSYEKL, per germline. Here the CDR3 DNA reads TGCGCCAGCAGCCTTGAGGCAGGGGCGTTTGTTACGGAAGCTTTCTTT. The encoded protein is CASSLEAGAFVTEAFF.

V and J are TRBV30 and TRBJ2-7; possibly TRBD1 for D (5 bases). The V gene's germline CDR1 is GTSNPN and CDR2 SVGIG (reference sequence). The CDR3 spans 12 residues. V lost 3 bases and J 3 bases, leaving 9 bases between the germline ends. CDR3: CAWRAGNYEQYF. The CDR3 nucleotides read TGTGCCTGGAGAGCAGGGAACTACGAGCAGTACTTC.

The chain links TRBV2 to TRBJ2-1, with 8 bases fitting TRBD1. This CDR3 contains 15 residues. V shed 6 bases, J shed 0 bases, and the junction held 4 bases outside the gene matches. The germline CDR1 and CDR2 sequences are SNHLY and FYNNEI. CDR3 nucleotides: TGTGCCAGCAGCTTCACAGGGGGCTCCTACAATGAGCAGTTCTTC. Translating gives CASSFTGGSYNEQFF.